The 23 T cell receptor beta chains given below trace back to one sample, sequenced in a study of blood T cell repertoires in COVID-19 (dated by TCRdb to 2020 to 2021). Library generation was performed with the immunoSEQ multiplex PCR assay. In its TCRdb copy, this immuneACCESS table keeps in-frame sequences only and misses some clones. Where compared with another copy, unresolved V genes explain less than half of these, and the others have no known cause. Present in this sample are about 240,000 clones, around nine tenths of which were seen just once. The ten largest account for approximately 3.7% of the sample. The sequencing sample was made of PBMCs or T cells enriched from blood (not recorded which). These receptors all come from a woman aged 30 to 39 who had recovered from COVID-19.

The chain employs TRBV5-1 and TRBJ1-4; D not certain. Germline CDR1 SGHRS, CDR2 YFSETQ. V was clipped by 2 bases and J by 5 bases, with 13 bases between them. The CDR3 is made up of 15 amino acids. The CDR3 DNA is TGCGCCAGCAGCTTTGAGGCGGGCGAGAATGAAAAACTGTTTTTT. This codes for CASSFEAGENEKLFF.

The J gene is TRBJ1-2, the V gene TRBV28; 7 nucleotides match TRBD1. Germline V gene sequence: CDR1 MDHEN, CDR2 SYDVKM. J lost 8 bases, V lost 7 bases, and 7 bases had no gene match. The CDR3 is 12 amino acids. The chain's CDR3 is CASTEQGRGYTF. DNA for the CDR3: TGTGCCAGCACCGAACAGGGGCGGGGCTACACCTTC.

The J gene is TRBJ2-7, the V gene TRBV7-9, with TRBD2 matching over 14 bases. Germline V gives CDR1 SEHNR, CDR2 FQNEAQ (reference sequence). V lost 5 bases, J lost 5 bases, and 8 bases stayed unmatched. The CDR3 contains 16 residues. DNA for the CDR3: TGTGCCAGCAGCCCCGGGACTAGCGGGAGACTTCACGAGCAGTACTTC. Protein sequence: CASSPGTSGRLHEQYF.

This chain joins TRBV29-1 and TRBJ2-1; D is perhaps TRBD2 (5 bases). V was shortened by 3 bases and J by 4 bases, with 10 bases between the two germline ends. The CDR3 totals 13 residues. In germline, CDR1 is SQVTM, CDR2 ANQGSEA. The CDR3 DNA follows: TGCAGCGTTGATTGGACTTCGTACAATGAGCAGTTCTTC. Its translation: CSVDWTSYNEQFF.

This clone has a single count. This chain connects TRBV7-3 to TRBJ2-3; 10 bases are a match to TRBD2. The germline V gene encodes CDR1 SGHTA and CDR2 FQGTGA. This CDR3 has 15 amino acids. Trimming cost V 8 bases and J 2 bases; bases outside gene matches: 7. As DNA, the CDR3 is TGTGCCAGCTCTACTAGCGGGATTATCACAGATACGCAGTATTTT. It specifies CASSTSGIITDTQYF.

The chain carries TRBV19 and TRBJ1-5; a possible D gene is TRBD1 (5 bases). Germline V lookup: CDR1 LNHDA, CDR2 SQIVND (reference sequence). Trimming pared 0 bases from V and 9 bases from J, leaving 24 bases between. The CDR3 loop spans 18 amino acids. The CDR3 nucleotides read TGTGCCAGTAGTATAGATGGCCCCGACCTACGGCCGCAGGGGCCCCAGCATTTT. Protein product: CASSIDGPDLRPQGPQHF. Drawing the rest from reference TRBV19 and TRBJ1-5, the complete variable domain is DGGITQSPKYLFRKEGQNVTLSCEQNLNHDAMYWYRQDPGQGLRLIYYSQIVNDFQKGDIAEGYSVSREKKESFPLTVTSAQKNPTAFYLCASSIDGPDLRPQGPQHFGDGTRLSIL.

This clone is a singleton in its sample. The chain is built from TRBV3-1 (or the pseudogene TRBV3-2) and TRBJ1-5, with TRBD1 matching 7 bases. Germline assignment: CDR1 LGHDT and CDR2 YNNKEL (reference sequence). Trimming removed 4 bases from V and 2 bases from J; junction bases left unmatched: 2. The CDR3 spans 14 residues. CDR3 sequence reads: CASSPGQRNQPQHF. The CDR3 DNA sequence: TGTGCCAGCAGCCCGGGACAGCGCAATCAGCCCCAGCATTTT.

The J gene is TRBJ1-1, the V gene TRBV5-6, with a possible D match to TRBD1 (6 bases). The CDR3 consists of 16 residues. The ends were cut back, 2 bases at V and 4 bases at J, with 18 bases in the middle. Per the germline V gene, CDR1 is SGHDT and CDR2 is YYEEEE. Here the CDR3 reads CASSFGTGGRGTEAFF. CDR3 bases: TGTGCCAGCAGCTTCGGCACGGGGGGCAGAGGCACTGAAGCTTTCTTT.

The chain joins TRBV19 to TRBJ1-1; TRBD1 matches 9 bases. Germline V gene sequence: CDR1 LNHDA, CDR2 SQIVND (reference sequence). The V and J ends lost 5 bases and 2 bases, in that order; junction bases with no gene match: 6. The CDR3 runs 15 residues. DNA for the CDR3: TGTGCCAGTAGTCGCGCACAGGGGGCCAACACTGAAGCTTTCTTT. The encoded protein is CASSRAQGANTEAFF.

This chain joins TRBV19 and TRBJ1-2, with a possible D match to TRBD1 (6 bases). With 0 bases removed from V and 4 bases from J, the gap between germline ends came to 12 bases. This CDR3 is built from 15 residues. Looked up from germline, CDR1 is LNHDA and CDR2 is SQIVND (reference sequence). The CDR3 protein is CASSIEQPGAYGYTF. DNA of the CDR3: TGTGCCAGTAGTATAGAACAGCCAGGGGCCTATGGCTACACCTTC.

The V and J genes are TRBV19 and TRBJ2-3; 8 nucleotides agree with TRBD2. The CDR3 has 14 residues. V was clipped by 10 bases and J by 5 bases; unmatched bases: 11. The germline V gene has CDR1 LNHDA and CDR2 SQIVND (reference sequence). CDR3 loop: CATGPGGIEDTQYF. The CDR3 coding sequence is TGTGCCACCGGTCCGGGAGGGATCGAAGATACGCAGTATTTT.

CDR3 residues: CASSREAYGYTF. CDR3 bases: TGTGCCAGCAGCAGGGAGGCCTATGGCTACACCTTC. The chain is built from TRBV7-2 and TRBJ1-2; D is ambiguous. The CDR3 spans 12 residues. Germline CDR1 and CDR2: SGHTA and FQGNSA. Trimming shortened V by 5 bases and J by 4 bases, and 8 bases separated the two germline ends.

The rearrangement uses TRBV25-1 and TRBJ1-1; D is possibly TRBD1 (6 bases). From germline, CDR1 is MGHDK and CDR2 SYGVNS. V was cut by 5 bases and J by 0 bases, with 13 bases left in between. This CDR3 is 15 amino acids long. In nucleotides, the CDR3 is TGTGCCAGCAGTCCCGGACAGCGGATGAACACTGAAGCTTTCTTT. Translating gives CASSPGQRMNTEAFF. Full variable domain (rest looked up from reference TRBV25-1 and TRBJ1-1): EADIYQTPRYLVIGTGKKITLECSQTMGHDKMYWYQQDPGMELHLIHYSYGVNSTEKGDLSSESTVSRIRTEHFPLTLESARPSHTSQYLCASSPGQRMNTEAFFGQGTRLTVV.

This sequence joins TRBV20-1 and TRBJ2-3; perhaps TRBD1 as D (5 bases). The ends were cut back, 3 bases at V and 6 bases at J, with 19 bases in the middle. Germline V gives CDR1 DFQATT, CDR2 SNEGSKA (reference sequence). This CDR3 region has 15 residues. DNA for the CDR3: TGCAGTGCTAGTAGGGGCCTCTCCTTATCGGATACGCAGTATTTT. This translates into CSASRGLSLSDTQYF.

Only a few counts were recorded for this clone. CDR3 sequence (DNA): TGTGCCAGCAGCTCGGGACAGGGGGCCCGAGGCTACACCTTC. As protein: CASSSGQGARGYTF. V gene TRBV9 combines with J gene TRBJ1-2; the match to TRBD1 covers 12 bases. V gave up 4 bases and J gave up 8 bases; unmatched junction bases: 6. The CDR3 is 14 amino acids. Germline CDR1 SGDLS, CDR2 YYNGEE.

The chain joins TRBV7-8 to TRBJ2-1; TRBD2 matches at 12 bases. The CDR3 is made up of 16 amino acids. Trimming took 6 bases from V and 9 from J; bases not matched to a gene: 12. CDR1 is SGHVS, CDR2 FQNEAQ, per germline. The CDR3, as DNA: TGTGCCAGCAGACCCCTAGCGGGAGGGCCTGGTGGTGAGCAGTTCTTC. Translated, it gives CASRPLAGGPGGEQFF. The full variable domain, its missing parts supplied by reference TRBV7-8 and TRBJ2-1, is GAGVSQSPRYKVAKRGQDVALRCDPISGHVSLFWYQQALGQGPEFLTYFQNEAQLDKSGLPSDRFFAERPEGSVSTLKIQRTQQEDSAVYLCASRPLAGGPGGEQFFGPGTRLTVL.

CDR3 DNA: TGTGCCAGCAGGTCGGGGGGACTCACTGAAGCTTTCTTT. As protein: CASRSGGLTEAFF. The V gene is TRBV5-6, the J gene TRBJ1-1, with D tentatively TRBD1 (5 bases). The V end was cut by 5 bases, the J end by 4 bases, with 12 bases between. The CDR3 loop spans 13 amino acids. Looked up from germline, CDR1 is SGHDT and CDR2 is YYEEEE.

This clone was observed a single time. This rearrangement joins TRBV28 to TRBJ1-6, with 8 bases that match TRBD1. Germline V gene data show CDR1 as MDHEN and CDR2 as SYDVKM. The CDR3 contains 14 residues. J gave up 10 bases and V 5 bases, and 7 bases lay outside the gene matches. CDR3 DNA: TGTGCCAGCAGTACGCCCGGGACAGGATCACCCCTCCACTTT. Translation gives CASSTPGTGSPLHF.

The chain combines TRBV5-1 with TRBJ1-1, with D possibly being TRBD1 (6 bases). Germline V gives CDR1 SGHRS, CDR2 YFSETQ. Trimming removed 1 base from V and 6 bases from J, with 16 bases in between. There are 15 residues in the CDR3. The DNA for the CDR3 is TGCGCCAGCAGCTTGTTTGGGGATACAGGGTCTGAAGCTTTCTTT. Protein sequence: CASSLFGDTGSEAFF.

The chain uses TRBV28 and TRBJ2-7; no reliable D call. The germline V gene has CDR1 MDHEN and CDR2 SYDVKM. The CDR3 is 13 residues long. Trimming removed 8 bases from V and 0 bases from J, with 11 bases in between. CDR3 nucleotide sequence: TGTGCCAGCCACGACCGACTCTCCTACGAGCAGTACTTC. It yields the protein CASHDRLSYEQYF.

This clone was found once. The chain links TRBV7-2 to TRBJ2-5; TRBD1 might be the D (6 bases). CDR3 size: 15 residues. The V gene lost 6 bases and the J gene lost 2 bases, with 16 bases spanning the gap. Germline V gene sequence: CDR1 SGHTA, CDR2 FQGNSA. CDR3 residues: CASRPAGTGQETQYF. CDR3 DNA: TGTGCCAGCAGACCTGCCGGCACAGGGCAAGAGACCCAGTACTTC. Variable domain in full (rest from reference TRBV7-2 and TRBJ2-5): GAGVSQSPSNKVTEKGKDVELRCDPISGHTALYWYRQSLGQGLEFLIYFQGNSAPDKSGLPSDRFSAERTGGSVSTLTIQRTQQEDSAVYLCASRPAGTGQETQYFGPGTRLLVL.

The sample holds one count of this clone. CDR3 sequence (DNA): TGTGCCAGCAGCCAAGAATGTTGCGGGAGGCCCCGCGGCGGGGAGCTGTTTTTT. It codes for CASSQECCGRPRGGELFF. The gene calls are TRBV3-1 (or the pseudogene TRBV3-2) and TRBJ2-2; the match to TRBD2 covers 8 bases. Germline CDR1 reads LGHDT; CDR2 reads YNNKEL (reference sequence). This CDR3 has 18 amino acids. Trimming took 0 bases from V and 7 from J; bases not matched to a gene: 13.

V and J are TRBV6-2 or TRBV6-3 and TRBJ1-5; the match to TRBD1 covers 9 bases. Unmatched junction bases numbered 10, after V lost 2 bases and J lost 5 bases. CDR3 length: 17 amino acids. From germline, CDR1 is MNHEY and CDR2 SVGEGT. The CDR3 sequence is CASSYPPGQGQDQPQHF. The DNA of the CDR3 is TGTGCCAGCAGTTACCCACCGGGACAGGGCCAAGATCAGCCCCAGCATTTT.